A single sample is the source of the 27 T cell receptor beta chains below, sequenced in a study of T cell responses to AZD1222 COVID-19 vaccine. TCRdb's copy holds only in-frame clones and misses some; the assay was immunoSEQ multiplex PCR. The data show 180,000 or so clones, roughly 94% seen once. Sequencing was performed on peripheral blood, taken on day 0 of AZD1222 vaccination. The origin of the receptors is an adult in good health.

The chain's CDR3 is CASSSRQGVREKLFF. In nucleotides, the CDR3 is TGCGCCAGCAGCAGCCGACAGGGTGTGAGAGAAAAACTGTTTTTT. The chain recombines TRBV4-1 with TRBJ1-4; 7 nucleotides match TRBD1. Germline V lookup: CDR1 MGHRA, CDR2 YSYEKL. With 5 bases clipped from V and 8 bases from J, the junction kept 11 bases outside the gene matches. This CDR3 has 15 residues.

The chain employs TRBV5-1 and TRBJ2-7, with D possibly called TRBD1 or TRBD2 (5 bases each). Germline CDR1 SGHRS, CDR2 YFSETQ. V lost 6 bases, J lost 4 bases, and 11 bases lay in between. There are 12 residues in the CDR3. CDR3 DNA sequence: TGCGCCAGCAAGGGGAGCGGATACGAGCAGTACTTC. This sequence encodes CASKGSGYEQYF. The full variable domain, in which reference TRBV5-1 and TRBJ2-7 provide the parts outside the CDR3, is KAGVTQTPRYLIKTRGQQVTLSCSPISGHRSVSWYQQTPGQGLQFLFEYFSETQRNKGNFPGRFSGRQFSNSRSEMNVSTLELGDSALYLCASKGSGYEQYFGPGTRLTVT.

CDR3 protein: CASREGQGEQYF. The CDR3 region has the DNA TGTGCCAGTCGGGAGGGCCAGGGCGAGCAGTACTTC. The chain employs TRBV6-6 and TRBJ2-7, with TRBD2 identical over 8 bases. Germline V gives CDR1 MNHNY, CDR2 SVGAGI (reference sequence). The CDR3 sequence is 12 residues long. V gave up 9 bases and J gave up 6 bases; unmatched junction bases: 7.

V gene TRBV28 combines with J gene TRBJ1-5; no reliable D call. Per the germline V gene, CDR1 is MDHEN and CDR2 is SYDVKM. Trimming shortened V by 7 bases and J by 1 base, and 14 bases separated the two germline ends. The CDR3 loop spans 15 amino acids. For the CDR3, the DNA is TGTGCCAGCATCCGGACGGGGTCGAGCAATCAGCCCCAGCATTTT. Protein: CASIRTGSSNQPQHF.

The chain carries TRBV11-2 and TRBJ2-7; D uncertain. This CDR3 contains 11 residues. The V end was cut by 5 bases, the J end by 3 bases, with 5 bases between. Germline V lookup: CDR1 SGHAT, CDR2 FQNNGV. The CDR3 region is CASSQVYEQYF. CDR3 in DNA: TGTGCCAGCAGCCAGGTCTACGAGCAGTACTTC.

This clone was picked up a small number of times. The gene calls are TRBV7-9 and TRBJ2-1; D possibly corresponds to TRBD1 (5 bases). V dropped 5 bases and J dropped 1 base, with 12 bases sitting between them. Germline V CDR1 and CDR2: SEHNR, FQNEAQ (reference sequence). This CDR3 has 15 residues. CDR3 sequence (DNA): TGTGCCAGCAGCGGCCCCAGGGATTCCTACAATGAGCAGTTCTTC. It encodes CASSGPRDSYNEQFF.

This clone was seen a single time. The rearrangement links TRBV11-2 to TRBJ2-7; 11 nucleotides line up with TRBD2. The CDR3 length is 14 residues. The J segment lost 2 bases and the V segment lost 5 bases, leaving 2 bases of the junction unmatched. Germline loops: CDR1 SGHAT, CDR2 FQNNGV. The CDR3 is CASSRLAGTYEQYF. DNA of the CDR3: TGTGCCAGCAGCCGACTAGCGGGAACCTACGAGCAGTACTTC.

The CDR3, as DNA: TGTGCCAGCAGCCAGGGACGTAACAATGAGCAGTTCTTC. It translates to CASSQGRNNEQFF. This chain uses TRBV3-1 (or the pseudogene TRBV3-2) with TRBJ2-1; D might be TRBD1 or TRBD2, each matching 5 bases. Deletions cut 3 bases from V and 5 bases from J, with 8 bases between. The CDR3 is 13 amino acids. Per germline, CDR1 LGHDT and CDR2 YNNKEL (reference sequence).

This clone was seen just once. The rearrangement links TRBV19 to TRBJ2-1, with TRBD2 matching 10 bases. V lost 7 bases to trimming and J lost 6 bases; unmatched junction nucleotides: 18. This CDR3 has 18 amino acids. The V gene's germline CDR1 is LNHDA and CDR2 SQIVND (reference sequence). The CDR3, as DNA: TGTGCCAGTAACCGTCCCTACACTGGGGCTAGCGGGAGCAATGAGCAGTTCTTC. It translates to CASNRPYTGASGSNEQFF. The whole variable domain, filled in from reference TRBV19 and TRBJ2-1, reads DGGITQSPKYLFRKEGQNVTLSCEQNLNHDAMYWYRQDPGQGLRLIYYSQIVNDFQKGDIAEGYSVSREKKESFPLTVTSAQKNPTAFYLCASNRPYTGASGSNEQFFGPGTRLTVL.

The V call is TRBV18, the J call TRBJ2-7, with no clear D. The CDR3 has 15 residues. V was pared by 2 bases and J by 2 bases, with 13 bases between. Per the germline V gene, CDR1 is KGHSH and CDR2 is LQKENI. CDR3 nucleotides: TGTGCCAGCTCACCAAAGGTGGTCGGCACCTACGAGCAGTACTTC. As protein: CASSPKVVGTYEQYF.

V usage is TRBV6-5 and J usage is TRBJ2-7; perhaps TRBD1 as D (5 bases). Germline V gives CDR1 MNHEY, CDR2 SVGAGI. This CDR3 has 13 amino acids. V lost 7 bases to trimming and J lost 5 bases, with 15 bases between them. The CDR3 is CASTVQAPHEQYF. The DNA for the CDR3 is TGTGCCAGCACAGTACAGGCTCCCCACGAGCAGTACTTC.

For the CDR3, the DNA is TGTGCCAGCAGGGGACTAGCGGGAGTGAGCTCCTACAATGAGCAGTTCTTC. The encoded protein is CASRGLAGVSSYNEQFF. This chain joins TRBV28 and TRBJ2-1; 14 bases are shared with TRBD2. Germline CDR1 MDHEN, CDR2 SYDVKM. The CDR3 has 17 amino acids. Trimming cost V 6 bases and J 0 bases; bases outside gene matches: 4. The entire variable domain, with the rest obtained from reference TRBV28 and TRBJ2-1, is as follows: DVKVTQSSRYLVKRTGEKVFLECVQDMDHENMFWYRQDPGLGLRLIYFSYDVKMKEKGDIPEGYSVSREKKERFSLILESASTNQTSMYLCASRGLAGVSSYNEQFFGPGTRLTVL.

CDR3 in DNA: TGTGCCAGCAGTTTGGGGACAGGGTTCGGTCAGCCCCAGCATTTT. Its protein is CASSLGTGFGQPQHF. The V call is TRBV28, the J call TRBJ1-5; TRBD1 matches at 9 bases. The trim removed 3 bases at V and 6 bases at J, leaving 6 bases unmatched. CDR1 MDHEN and CDR2 SYDVKM come from the germline V gene. The CDR3 is 15 residues long.

The genes are TRBV14 and TRBJ1-1, with 7 bases that match TRBD1. Unmatched junction bases numbered 3, after V lost 1 base and J lost 7 bases. Germline-derived CDR1 and CDR2 are SGHDN and FVKESK. The CDR3 is 13 residues long. The CDR3 DNA is TGTGCCAGCAGCCAAGGTCAGGGGGATGAAGCTTTCTTT. Translation gives CASSQGQGDEAFF.

The chain links TRBV15 to TRBJ2-7, with D perhaps matching TRBD1 (6 bases). V was clipped by 2 bases and J by 2 bases, with 16 bases between them. The CDR3 is made up of 16 amino acids. The germline V gene has CDR1 LNHNV and CDR2 YYDKDF (reference sequence). The CDR3 DNA reads TGTGCCACCAGCAGACAAGGAGCAGGGGCAGCCTACGAGCAGTACTTC. Amino acids: CATSRQGAGAAYEQYF.

This clone was counted a single time. The rearrangement joins TRBV10-2 to TRBJ1-2; D remains ambiguous. Trimming stripped 5 bases from V and 2 bases from J, with 12 bases between. This CDR3 contains 14 residues. Germline CDR1 WSHSY, CDR2 SAAADI. The chain's CDR3 is CASSIAPANYGYTF. The DNA of the CDR3 is TGCGCCAGCAGTATCGCGCCGGCGAACTATGGCTACACCTTC.

The chain combines TRBV11-2 with TRBJ1-2; D is unresolved. Trimming shortened V by 0 bases and J by 4 bases, and 12 bases separated the two germline ends. Looked up from germline, CDR1 is SGHAT and CDR2 is FQNNGV. The CDR3 is made up of 15 amino acids. CDR3 amino acids: CASSLEAGAPYGYTF. The CDR3 nucleotides read TGTGCCAGCAGCTTAGAGGCAGGCGCTCCCTATGGCTACACCTTC.

V gene TRBV7-9 combines with J gene TRBJ1-2, with 8 positions matching TRBD1. Losses at the gene ends were 5 bases for V and 5 bases for J; bases not matched to a gene: 10. The CDR3 spans 15 residues. The germline V gene has CDR1 SEHNR and CDR2 FQNEAQ (reference sequence). CDR3 protein: CASSPTQGEWYGYTF. CDR3 DNA: TGTGCCAGCAGCCCCACACAGGGGGAATGGTATGGCTACACCTTC.

The rearrangement links TRBV29-1 to TRBJ1-1; tentative D call: TRBD1 (5 bases). Germline lookup yields CDR1 SQVTM and CDR2 ANQGSEA. The V and J ends lost 7 bases and 7 bases respectively, with 19 bases between them. This CDR3 is 13 amino acids long. This CDR3 reads CSAEGPTSLEAFF. DNA of the CDR3: TGCAGCGCGGAGGGGCCGACCTCCCTTGAAGCTTTCTTT. Looking up the rest from reference TRBV29-1 and TRBJ1-1 gives the full variable domain: SAVISQKPSRDICQRGTSLTIQCQVDSQVTMMFWYRQQPGQSLTLIATANQGSEATYESGFVIDKFPISRPNLTFSTLTVSNMSPEDSSIYLCSAEGPTSLEAFFGQGTRLTVV.

J is TRBJ1-1 and V is TRBV9, with a tentative D call TRBD1 (5 bases). Between the trimmed V and J ends, which lost 0 bases and 0 bases, there was a span of 9 bases. Per the germline V gene, CDR1 is SGDLS and CDR2 is YYNGEE. This CDR3 has 15 residues. The CDR3: CASSVVGRMNTEAFF. CDR3 coding DNA: TGTGCCAGCAGCGTAGTGGGGCGGATGAACACTGAAGCTTTCTTT.

The chain is built from TRBV7-9 and TRBJ1-1; D is undetermined. Germline CDR1 and CDR2: SEHNR and FQNEAQ (reference sequence). The length of the CDR3 is 14 residues. The germline V and J ends were trimmed by 5 bases and 1 base, with 11 bases remaining between them. The CDR3 nucleotides are TGTGCCAGCAGCCCCGGTAGCCAGAACACTGAAGCTTTCTTT. Its protein product is CASSPGSQNTEAFF.

This clone was recorded once. The V and J genes are TRBV19 and TRBJ1-4; no clear D. V dropped 6 bases and J dropped 8 bases, with 16 bases sitting between them. Germline CDR1 and CDR2: LNHDA and SQIVND (reference sequence). The CDR3 has 14 residues. The CDR3 protein is CASSLDLGLEKLFF. Written as DNA, the CDR3 is TGTGCCAGTAGCCTGGATTTGGGGTTGGAAAAACTGTTTTTT. The entire variable domain, with the rest obtained from reference TRBV19 and TRBJ1-4, is as follows: DGGITQSPKYLFRKEGQNVTLSCEQNLNHDAMYWYRQDPGQGLRLIYYSQIVNDFQKGDIAEGYSVSREKKESFPLTVTSAQKNPTAFYLCASSLDLGLEKLFFGSGTQLSVL.

The rearrangement joins TRBV2 to TRBJ2-4, with a possible D match to TRBD2 (5 bases). The CDR3 loop spans 15 amino acids. The V and J ends lost 4 bases and 1 base respectively, with 11 bases between them. CDR1 and CDR2 from the germline V gene are SNHLY and FYNNEI. Written as DNA, the CDR3 is TGTGCCAGCAGTGGAGACTATGTCGCCAAAAACATTCAGTACTTC. As protein: CASSGDYVAKNIQYF. The complete variable domain, with remaining parts taken from reference TRBV2 and TRBJ2-4, reads EPEVTQTPSHQVTQMGQEVILRCVPISNHLYFYWYRQILGQKVEFLVSFYNNEISEKSEIFDDQFSVERPDGSNFTLKIRSTKLEDSAMYFCASSGDYVAKNIQYFGAGTRLSVL.

The genes are TRBV7-7 and TRBJ2-2; TRBD1 matches 7 bases. Germline V CDR1 and CDR2: SSHAT, FNYEAQ (reference sequence). After removal of 7 bases from V and 8 bases from J, the junction contained 10 bases not matched to a gene. This CDR3 is 14 amino acids long. The CDR3 reads CASNHGQAGGELFF. CDR3 DNA sequence: TGTGCCAGCAACCATGGACAGGCCGGAGGGGAGCTGTTTTTT.

The rearrangement joins TRBV28 to TRBJ1-1; D gene unclear. CDR1 MDHEN and CDR2 SYDVKM come from the germline V gene. The length of the CDR3 is 13 residues. Between the trimmed V and J ends, which lost 2 bases and 0 bases, there was a span of 4 bases. The CDR3 loop is CASSLIVNTEAFF. In DNA form, the CDR3 reads TGTGCCAGCAGTTTAATAGTGAACACTGAAGCTTTCTTT.

The J gene is TRBJ2-7, the V gene TRBV19; the D gene is possibly TRBD2 (6 bases). Germline lookup yields CDR1 LNHDA and CDR2 SQIVND (reference sequence). The CDR3 has 15 amino acids. V was clipped by 5 bases and J by 5 bases, with 19 bases between them. In DNA, the CDR3 is TGTGCCAGTAGTGTGGGGCAGGGAGGATCGGACGAGCAGTACTTC. This sequence encodes CASSVGQGGSDEQYF.

The gene calls are TRBV7-6 and TRBJ1-1; D may be TRBD1 (6 bases). Trimming removed 3 bases at V and 1 base at J, with 21 bases between. From germline, CDR1 is SGHVS and CDR2 FNYEAQ. This CDR3 is 18 amino acids long. The CDR3: CASSFEMGAGEGNTEAFF. The CDR3, as DNA: TGTGCCAGCAGCTTCGAAATGGGGGCAGGGGAGGGGAACACTGAAGCTTTCTTT. Full variable domain (missing parts from reference TRBV7-6 and TRBJ1-1): GAGVSQSPRYKVTKRGQDVALRCDPISGHVSLYWYRQALGQGPEFLTYFNYEAQQDKSGLPNDRFSAERPEGSISTLTIQRTEQRDSAMYRCASSFEMGAGEGNTEAFFGQGTRLTVV.